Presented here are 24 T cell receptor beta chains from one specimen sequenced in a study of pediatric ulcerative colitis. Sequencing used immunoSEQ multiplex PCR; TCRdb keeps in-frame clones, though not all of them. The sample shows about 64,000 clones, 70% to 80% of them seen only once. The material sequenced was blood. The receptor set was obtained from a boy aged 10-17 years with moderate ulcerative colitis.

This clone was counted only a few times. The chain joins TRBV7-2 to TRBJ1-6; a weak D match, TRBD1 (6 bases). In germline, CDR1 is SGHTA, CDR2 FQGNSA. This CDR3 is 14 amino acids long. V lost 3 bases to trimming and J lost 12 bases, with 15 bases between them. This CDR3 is CASSLGPHREPLHF. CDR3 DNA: TGTGCCAGCAGCTTGGGACCGCACAGGGAACCCCTCCACTTT.

CDR3 residues: CASSQLAGGYEQYF. The CDR3 nucleotides are TGTGCCAGCAGCCAATTAGCGGGGGGATACGAGCAGTACTTC. V gene TRBV14 combines with J gene TRBJ2-7, with TRBD2 matching over 10 bases. Looked up from germline, CDR1 is SGHDN and CDR2 is FVKESK. Unmatched junction bases numbered 2, after V lost 2 bases and J lost 4 bases. The CDR3 has 14 residues.

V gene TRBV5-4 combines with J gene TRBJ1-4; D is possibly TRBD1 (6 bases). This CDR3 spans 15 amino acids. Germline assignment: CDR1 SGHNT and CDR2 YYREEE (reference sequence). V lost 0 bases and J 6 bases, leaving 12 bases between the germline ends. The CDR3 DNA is TGTGCCAGCAGCTTGGCAGGGGCCACAGATGAAAAACTGTTTTTT. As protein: CASSLAGATDEKLFF.

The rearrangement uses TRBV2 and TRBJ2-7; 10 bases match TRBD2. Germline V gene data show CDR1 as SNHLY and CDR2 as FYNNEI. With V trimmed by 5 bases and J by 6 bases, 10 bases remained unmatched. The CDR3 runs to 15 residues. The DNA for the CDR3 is TGTGCCAGCAGTCACGGGCTAGCGGGAGAGGGCGAGCAGTACTTC. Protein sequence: CASSHGLAGEGEQYF.

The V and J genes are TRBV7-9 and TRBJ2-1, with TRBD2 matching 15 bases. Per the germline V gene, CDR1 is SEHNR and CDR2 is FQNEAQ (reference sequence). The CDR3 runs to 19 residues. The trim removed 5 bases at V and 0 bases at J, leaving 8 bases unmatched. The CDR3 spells CASSHGTSGRSNSYNEQFF. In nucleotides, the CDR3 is TGTGCCAGCAGCCATGGGACTAGCGGGAGGAGCAACTCCTACAATGAGCAGTTCTTC. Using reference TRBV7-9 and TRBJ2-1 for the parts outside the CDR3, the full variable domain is DTGVSQNPRHKITKRGQNVTFRCDPISEHNRLYWYRQTLGQGPEFLTYFQNEAQLEKSRLLSDRFSAERPKGSFSTLEIQRTEQGDSAMYLCASSHGTSGRSNSYNEQFFGPGTRLTVL.

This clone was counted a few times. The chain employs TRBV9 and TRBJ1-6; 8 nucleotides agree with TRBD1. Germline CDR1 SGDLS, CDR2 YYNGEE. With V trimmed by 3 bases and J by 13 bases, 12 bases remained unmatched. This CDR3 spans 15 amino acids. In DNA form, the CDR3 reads TGTGCCAGCAGCGGCCAGGGGGCTGAATACCTCCCCCTCCACTTT. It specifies CASSGQGAEYLPLHF.

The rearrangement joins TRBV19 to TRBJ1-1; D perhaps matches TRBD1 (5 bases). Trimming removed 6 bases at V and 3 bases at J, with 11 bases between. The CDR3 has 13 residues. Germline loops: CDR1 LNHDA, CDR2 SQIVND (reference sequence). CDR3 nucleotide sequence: TGTGCCAGTAGGGACACCCCGTACACTGAAGCTTTCTTT. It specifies CASRDTPYTEAFF.

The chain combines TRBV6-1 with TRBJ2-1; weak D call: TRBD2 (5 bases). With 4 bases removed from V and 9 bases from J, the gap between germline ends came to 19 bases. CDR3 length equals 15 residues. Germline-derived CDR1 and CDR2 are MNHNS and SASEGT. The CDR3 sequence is CASSGRFTPGGEQFF. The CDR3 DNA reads TGTGCCAGCAGTGGGAGGTTTACCCCCGGCGGTGAGCAGTTCTTC.

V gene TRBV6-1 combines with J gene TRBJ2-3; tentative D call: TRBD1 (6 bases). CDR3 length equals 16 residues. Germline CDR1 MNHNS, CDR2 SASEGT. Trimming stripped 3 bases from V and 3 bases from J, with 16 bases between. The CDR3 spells CASSDRRGYTTDTQYF. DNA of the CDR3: TGTGCCAGCAGTGATCGCAGGGGATATACTACAGATACGCAGTATTTT.

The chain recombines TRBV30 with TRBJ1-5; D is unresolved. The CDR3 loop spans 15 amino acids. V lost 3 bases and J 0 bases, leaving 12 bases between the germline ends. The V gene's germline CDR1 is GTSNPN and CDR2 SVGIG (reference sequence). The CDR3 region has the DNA TGTGCCTGGAGCCCTGGGCACCTTAGCAATCAGCCCCAGCATTTT. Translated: CAWSPGHLSNQPQHF.

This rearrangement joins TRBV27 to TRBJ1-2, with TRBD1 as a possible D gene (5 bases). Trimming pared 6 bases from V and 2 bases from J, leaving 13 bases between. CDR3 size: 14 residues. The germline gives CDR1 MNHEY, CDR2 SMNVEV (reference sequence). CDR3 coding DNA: TGTGCCAGCAGCGGGGGGGAATTGAACTATGGCTACACCTTC. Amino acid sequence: CASSGGELNYGYTF.

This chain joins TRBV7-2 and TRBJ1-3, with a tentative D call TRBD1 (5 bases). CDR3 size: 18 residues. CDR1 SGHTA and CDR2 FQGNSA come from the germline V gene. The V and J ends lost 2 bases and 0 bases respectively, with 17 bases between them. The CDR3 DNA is TGTGCCAGCAGCTTAATATTCGGGGGGGAGTACTCTGGAAACACCATATATTTT. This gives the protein CASSLIFGGEYSGNTIYF.

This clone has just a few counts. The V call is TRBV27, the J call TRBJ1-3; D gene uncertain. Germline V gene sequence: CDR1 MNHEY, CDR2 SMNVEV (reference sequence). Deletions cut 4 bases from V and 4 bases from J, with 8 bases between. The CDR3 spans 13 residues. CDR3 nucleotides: TGTGCCAGCAGTTCGATCAGAGGAAACACCATATATTTT. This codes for CASSSIRGNTIYF.

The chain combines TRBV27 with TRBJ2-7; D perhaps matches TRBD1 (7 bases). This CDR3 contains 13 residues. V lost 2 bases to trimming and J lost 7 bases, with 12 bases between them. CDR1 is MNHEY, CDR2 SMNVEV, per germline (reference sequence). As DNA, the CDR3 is TGTGCCAGCAGTTTAACAGGGGAGGAAGAGCAGTACTTC. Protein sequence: CASSLTGEEEQYF.

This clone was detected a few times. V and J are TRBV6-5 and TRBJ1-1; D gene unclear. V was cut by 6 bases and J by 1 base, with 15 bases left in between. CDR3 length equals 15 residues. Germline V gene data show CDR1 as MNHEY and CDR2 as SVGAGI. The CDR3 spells CASSRKSVTNTEAFF. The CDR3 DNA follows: TGTGCCAGCAGCCGGAAGAGCGTAACGAACACTGAAGCTTTCTTT.

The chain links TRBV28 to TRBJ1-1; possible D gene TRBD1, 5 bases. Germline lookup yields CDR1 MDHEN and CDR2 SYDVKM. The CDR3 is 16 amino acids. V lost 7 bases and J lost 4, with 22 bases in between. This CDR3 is CASMTTARGLGTEAFF. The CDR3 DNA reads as TGTGCCAGCATGACCACCGCTAGGGGTCTGGGCACTGAAGCTTTCTTT.

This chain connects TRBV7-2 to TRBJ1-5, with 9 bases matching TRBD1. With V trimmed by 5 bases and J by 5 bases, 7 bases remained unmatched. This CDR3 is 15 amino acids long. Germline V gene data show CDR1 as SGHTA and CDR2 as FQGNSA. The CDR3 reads CASSPQGAIDQPQHF. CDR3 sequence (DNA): TGTGCCAGCAGCCCACAGGGGGCAATCGATCAGCCCCAGCATTTT.

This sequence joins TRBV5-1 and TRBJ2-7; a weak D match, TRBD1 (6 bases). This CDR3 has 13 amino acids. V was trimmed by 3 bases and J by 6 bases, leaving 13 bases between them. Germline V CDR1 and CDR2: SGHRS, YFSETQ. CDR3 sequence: CASSYAQGFEQYF. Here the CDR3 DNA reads TGCGCCAGCAGCTACGCCCAGGGGTTCGAGCAGTACTTC. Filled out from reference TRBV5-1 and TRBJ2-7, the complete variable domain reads KAGVTQTPRYLIKTRGQQVTLSCSPISGHRSVSWYQQTPGQGLQFLFEYFSETQRNKGNFPGRFSGRQFSNSRSEMNVSTLELGDSALYLCASSYAQGFEQYFGPGTRLTVT.

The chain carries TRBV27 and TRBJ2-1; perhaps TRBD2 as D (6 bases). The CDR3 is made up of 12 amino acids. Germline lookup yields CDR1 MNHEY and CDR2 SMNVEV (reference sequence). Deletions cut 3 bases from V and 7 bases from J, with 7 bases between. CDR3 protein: CASSFRGNEQFF. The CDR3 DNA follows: TGTGCCAGCAGTTTCCGGGGGAATGAGCAGTTCTTC.

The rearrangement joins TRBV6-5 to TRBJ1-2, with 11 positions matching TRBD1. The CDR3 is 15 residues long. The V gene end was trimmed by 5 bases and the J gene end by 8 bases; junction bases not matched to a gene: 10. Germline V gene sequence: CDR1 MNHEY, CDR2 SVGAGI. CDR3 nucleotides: TGTGCCAGCAGTGGTCTCGGACAGGGGGCGGTCGGCTACACCTTC. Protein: CASSGLGQGAVGYTF.

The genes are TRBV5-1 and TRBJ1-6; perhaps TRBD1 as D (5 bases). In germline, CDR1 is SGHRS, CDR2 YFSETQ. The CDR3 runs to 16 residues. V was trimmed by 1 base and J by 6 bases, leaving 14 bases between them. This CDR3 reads CASSLSDGGGNSPLHF. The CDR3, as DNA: TGCGCCAGCAGCTTGTCTGACGGCGGGGGTAATTCACCCCTCCACTTT.

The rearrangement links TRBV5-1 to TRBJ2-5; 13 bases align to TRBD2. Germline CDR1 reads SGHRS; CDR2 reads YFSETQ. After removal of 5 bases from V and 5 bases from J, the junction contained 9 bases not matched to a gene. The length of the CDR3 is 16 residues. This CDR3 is CASSLRTSGGSETQYF. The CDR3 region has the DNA TGCGCCAGCAGTCTTCGGACTAGCGGGGGTAGTGAGACCCAGTACTTC.

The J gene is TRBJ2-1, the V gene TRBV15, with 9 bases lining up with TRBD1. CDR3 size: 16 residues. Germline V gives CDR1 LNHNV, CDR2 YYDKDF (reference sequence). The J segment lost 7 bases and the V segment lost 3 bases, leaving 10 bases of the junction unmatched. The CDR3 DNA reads TGTGCCACCAGCAGCCAGACCGGGACAGGGTGGAATGAGCAGTTCTTC. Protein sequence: CATSSQTGTGWNEQFF.

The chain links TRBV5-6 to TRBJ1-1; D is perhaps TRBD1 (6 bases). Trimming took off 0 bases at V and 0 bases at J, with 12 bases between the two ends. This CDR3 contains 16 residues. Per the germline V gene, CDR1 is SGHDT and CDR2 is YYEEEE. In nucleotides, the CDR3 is TGTGCCAGCAGCTTGGAGGCTACAGGGTTGAACACTGAAGCTTTCTTT. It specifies CASSLEATGLNTEAFF.